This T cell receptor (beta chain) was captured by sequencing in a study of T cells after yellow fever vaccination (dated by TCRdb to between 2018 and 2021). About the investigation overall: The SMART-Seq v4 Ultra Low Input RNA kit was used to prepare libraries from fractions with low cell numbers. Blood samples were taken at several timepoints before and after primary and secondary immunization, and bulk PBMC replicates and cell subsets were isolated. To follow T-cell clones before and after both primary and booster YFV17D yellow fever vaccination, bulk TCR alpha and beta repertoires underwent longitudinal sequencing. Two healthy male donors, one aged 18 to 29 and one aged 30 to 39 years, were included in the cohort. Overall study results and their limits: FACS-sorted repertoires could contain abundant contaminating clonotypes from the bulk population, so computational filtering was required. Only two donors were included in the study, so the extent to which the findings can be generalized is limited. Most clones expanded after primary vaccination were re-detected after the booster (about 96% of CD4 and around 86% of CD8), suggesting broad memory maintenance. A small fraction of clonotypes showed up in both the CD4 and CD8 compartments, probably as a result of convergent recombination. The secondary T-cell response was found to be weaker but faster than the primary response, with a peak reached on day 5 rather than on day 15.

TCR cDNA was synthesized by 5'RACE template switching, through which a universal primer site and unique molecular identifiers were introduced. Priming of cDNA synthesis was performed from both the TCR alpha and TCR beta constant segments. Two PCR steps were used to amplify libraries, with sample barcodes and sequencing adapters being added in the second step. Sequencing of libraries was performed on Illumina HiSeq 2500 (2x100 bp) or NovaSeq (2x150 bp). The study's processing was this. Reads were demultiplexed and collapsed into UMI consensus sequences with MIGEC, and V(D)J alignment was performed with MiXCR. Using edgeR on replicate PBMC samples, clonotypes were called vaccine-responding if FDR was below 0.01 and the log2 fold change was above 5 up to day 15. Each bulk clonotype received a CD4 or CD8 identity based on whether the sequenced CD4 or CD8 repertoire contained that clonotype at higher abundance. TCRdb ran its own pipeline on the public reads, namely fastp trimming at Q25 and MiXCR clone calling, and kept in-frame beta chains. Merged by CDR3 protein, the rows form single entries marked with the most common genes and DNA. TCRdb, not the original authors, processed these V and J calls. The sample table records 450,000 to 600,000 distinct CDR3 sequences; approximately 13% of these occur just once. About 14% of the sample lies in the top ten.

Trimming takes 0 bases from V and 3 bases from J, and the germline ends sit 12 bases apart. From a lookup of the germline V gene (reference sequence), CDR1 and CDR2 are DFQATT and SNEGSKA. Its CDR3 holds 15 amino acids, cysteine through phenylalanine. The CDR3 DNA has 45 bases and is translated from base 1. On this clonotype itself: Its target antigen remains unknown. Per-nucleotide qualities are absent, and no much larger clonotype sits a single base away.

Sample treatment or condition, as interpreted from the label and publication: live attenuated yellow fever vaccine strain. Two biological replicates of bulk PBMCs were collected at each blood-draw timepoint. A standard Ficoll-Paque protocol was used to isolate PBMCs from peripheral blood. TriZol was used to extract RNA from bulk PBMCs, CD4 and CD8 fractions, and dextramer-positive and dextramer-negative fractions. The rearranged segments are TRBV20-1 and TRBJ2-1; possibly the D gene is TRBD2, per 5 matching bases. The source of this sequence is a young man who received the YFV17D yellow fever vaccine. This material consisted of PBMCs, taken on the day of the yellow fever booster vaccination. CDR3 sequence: CSARDSMGSYNEQFF. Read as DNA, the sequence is TGCAGTGCTAGAGATAGTATGGGGAGCTACAATGAGCAGTTCTTC.